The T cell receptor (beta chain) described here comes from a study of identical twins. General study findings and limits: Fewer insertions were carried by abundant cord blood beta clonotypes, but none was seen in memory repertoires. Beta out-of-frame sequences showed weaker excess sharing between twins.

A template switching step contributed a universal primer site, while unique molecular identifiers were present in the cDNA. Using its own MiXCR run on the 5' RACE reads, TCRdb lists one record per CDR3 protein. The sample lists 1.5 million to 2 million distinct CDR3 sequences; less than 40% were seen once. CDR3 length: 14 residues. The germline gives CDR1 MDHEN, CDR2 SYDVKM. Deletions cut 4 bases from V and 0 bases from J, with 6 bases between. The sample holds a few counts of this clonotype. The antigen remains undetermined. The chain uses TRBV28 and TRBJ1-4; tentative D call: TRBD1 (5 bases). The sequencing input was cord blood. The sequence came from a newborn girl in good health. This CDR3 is CASSWGATNEKLFF. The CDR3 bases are TGTGCCAGCAGTTGGGGGGCAACTAATGAAAAACTGTTTTTT.